This T cell receptor (beta chain) was sequenced in a study of T cell responses to AZD1222 COVID-19 vaccine. This clone was seen more than once but under ten times. Assay: immunoSEQ multiplex PCR; the TCRdb copy retains only in-frame clones and omits some. The sample includes under 150,000 clones, roughly nine tenths of them seen just once. Germline values: CDR1 MNHEY, CDR2 SVGAGI. Trimming removed 8 bases at V and 1 base at J, with 11 bases between. The CDR3 runs to 13 residues. The chain couples TRBV6-5 to TRBJ1-1; no clear D. The sequences come from peripheral blood, collected 28 days after the second AZD1222 dose. This receptor was obtained from an adult who received the AZD1222 COVID-19 vaccine. The CDR3 protein is CASGRQENTEAFF. CDR3 nucleotide sequence: TGTGCCAGCGGTAGGCAGGAGAACACTGAAGCTTTCTTT.